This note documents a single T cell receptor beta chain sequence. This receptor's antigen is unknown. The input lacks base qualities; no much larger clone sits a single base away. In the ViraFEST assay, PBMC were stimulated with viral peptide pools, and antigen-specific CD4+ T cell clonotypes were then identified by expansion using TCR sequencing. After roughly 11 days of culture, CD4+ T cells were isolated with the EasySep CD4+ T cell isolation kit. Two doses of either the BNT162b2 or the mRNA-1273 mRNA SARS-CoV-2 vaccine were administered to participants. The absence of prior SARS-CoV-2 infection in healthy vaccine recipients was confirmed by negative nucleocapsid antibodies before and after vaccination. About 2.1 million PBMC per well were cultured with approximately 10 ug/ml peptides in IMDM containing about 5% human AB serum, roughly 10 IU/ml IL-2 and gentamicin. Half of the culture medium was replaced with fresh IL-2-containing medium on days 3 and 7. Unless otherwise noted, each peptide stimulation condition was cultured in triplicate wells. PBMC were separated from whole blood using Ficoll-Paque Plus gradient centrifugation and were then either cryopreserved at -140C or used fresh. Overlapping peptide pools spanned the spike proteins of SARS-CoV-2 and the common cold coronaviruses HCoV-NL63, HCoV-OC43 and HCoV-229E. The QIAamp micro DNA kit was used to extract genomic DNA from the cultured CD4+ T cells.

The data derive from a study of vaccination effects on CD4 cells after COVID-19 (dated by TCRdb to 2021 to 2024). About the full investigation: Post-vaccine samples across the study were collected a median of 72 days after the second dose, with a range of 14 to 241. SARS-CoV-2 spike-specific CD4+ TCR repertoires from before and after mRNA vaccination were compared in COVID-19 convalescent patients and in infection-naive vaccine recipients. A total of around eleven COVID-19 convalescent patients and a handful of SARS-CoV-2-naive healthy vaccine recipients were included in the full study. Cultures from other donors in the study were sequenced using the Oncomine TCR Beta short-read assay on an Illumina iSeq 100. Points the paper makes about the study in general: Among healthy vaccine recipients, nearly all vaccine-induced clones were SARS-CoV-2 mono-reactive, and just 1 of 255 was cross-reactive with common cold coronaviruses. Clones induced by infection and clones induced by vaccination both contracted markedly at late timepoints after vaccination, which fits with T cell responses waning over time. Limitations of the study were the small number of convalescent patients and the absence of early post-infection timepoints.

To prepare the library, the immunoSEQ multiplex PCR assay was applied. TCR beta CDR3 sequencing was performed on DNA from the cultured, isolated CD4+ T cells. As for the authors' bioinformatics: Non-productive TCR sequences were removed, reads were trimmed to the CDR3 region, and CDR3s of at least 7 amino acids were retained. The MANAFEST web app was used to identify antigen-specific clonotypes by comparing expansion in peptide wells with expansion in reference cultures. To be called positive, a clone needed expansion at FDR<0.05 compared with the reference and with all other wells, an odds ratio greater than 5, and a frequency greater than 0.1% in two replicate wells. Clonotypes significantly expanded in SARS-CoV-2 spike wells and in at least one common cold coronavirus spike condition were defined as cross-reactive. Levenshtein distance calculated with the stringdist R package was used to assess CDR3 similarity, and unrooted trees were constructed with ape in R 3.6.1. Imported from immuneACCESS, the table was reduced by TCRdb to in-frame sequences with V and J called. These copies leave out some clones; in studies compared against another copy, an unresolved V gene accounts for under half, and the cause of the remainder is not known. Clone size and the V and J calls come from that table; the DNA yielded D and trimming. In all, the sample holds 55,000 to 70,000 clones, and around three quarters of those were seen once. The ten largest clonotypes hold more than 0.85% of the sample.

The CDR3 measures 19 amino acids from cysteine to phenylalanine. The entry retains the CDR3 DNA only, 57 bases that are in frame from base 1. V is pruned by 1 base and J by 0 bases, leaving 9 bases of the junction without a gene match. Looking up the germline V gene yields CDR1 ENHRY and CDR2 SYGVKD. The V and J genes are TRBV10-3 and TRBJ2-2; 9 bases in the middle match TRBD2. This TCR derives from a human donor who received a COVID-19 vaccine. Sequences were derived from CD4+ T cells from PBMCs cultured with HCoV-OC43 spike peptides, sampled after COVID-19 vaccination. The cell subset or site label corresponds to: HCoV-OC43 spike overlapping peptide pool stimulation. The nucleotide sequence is TGTGCCATCAGTGAGTATCTCCCTAGCGGGGCGACGAACACCGGGGAGCTGTTTTTT. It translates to CAISEYLPSGATNTGELFF.